Below are 2 T cell receptor beta chains sequenced from a single sample in a study of STAT5B mutations in CD4+ large granular lymphocyte leukemia. Using immunoSEQ multiplex PCR, the repertoire was profiled, and TCRdb retains in-frame clones only, with some absent. The table records approximately 32,000 clones, roughly 88% of them present only once. Specimen: CD4+ T cells from blood buffy coats. Receptors were obtained from a human donor in good health.

This clone turned up a few times. The chain joins TRBV27 to TRBJ1-1; 7 nucleotides agree with TRBD1. Unmatched junction bases numbered 6, after V lost 6 bases and J lost 5 bases. CDR1 is MNHEY and CDR2 is SMNVEV in the germline V gene (reference sequence). This CDR3 is built from 13 residues. CDR3 DNA sequence: TGTGCCAGCAGGACGACAGGGAGAACTGAAGCTTTCTTT. Amino acid sequence: CASRTTGRTEAFF.

The rearrangement joins TRBV2 to TRBJ2-3; no clear D gene. The CDR3 runs to 17 residues. V shed 7 bases and J shed 2 bases, with 22 bases lying between them. The germline V gene has CDR1 SNHLY and CDR2 FYNNEI. The CDR3 loop reads CASTRKATSRATDTQYF. In DNA form, the CDR3 reads TGTGCCAGCACCAGGAAGGCTACCTCAAGAGCCACAGATACGCAGTATTTT.